One and the same sample provided the 24 T cell receptor beta chains below, sequenced in a study of beta chain features in type 1 diabetes. Of the isolated RNA, all was reverse transcribed, and so the sequenced material was expressed TCRB transcripts. The table came from immunoSEQ multiplex PCR; TCRdb's copy has only in-frame clones and leaves some out. The sample contains about 320,000 clones, about 15% of which appear only once. The sequencing input was central memory CD4+ T cells from blood. Every receptor here comes from a man aged 25 to 45 in good health.

The chain combines TRBV13 with TRBJ2-7; tentatively, D is TRBD1 or TRBD2 (6 bases each). Germline V CDR1 and CDR2: PRHDT, FYEKMQ (reference sequence). V was cut by 3 bases and J by 6 bases, with 18 bases left in between. There are 15 residues in the CDR3. The CDR3: CASSLGARGVSEQYF. The CDR3 DNA sequence: TGTGCCAGCAGCTTGGGGGCGCGGGGAGTATCCGAGCAGTACTTC.

The V call is TRBV6-5, the J call TRBJ1-2; TRBD1 might be the D (5 bases). V dropped 0 bases and J dropped 2 bases, with 13 bases sitting between them. The CDR3 sequence is 16 residues long. Germline V gene data show CDR1 as MNHEY and CDR2 as SVGAGI. The CDR3 spells CASSYSKRGRNYGYTF. The CDR3 DNA is TGTGCCAGCAGTTACTCGAAAAGGGGCAGAAACTATGGCTACACCTTC.

V gene TRBV18 combines with J gene TRBJ1-1; perhaps TRBD1 as D (5 bases). Trimming removed 6 bases at V and 1 base at J, with 15 bases between. The CDR3 is 15 residues long. Germline V gives CDR1 KGHSH, CDR2 LQKENI. DNA for the CDR3: TGTGCCAGCTCGGAATATTCAGGGCCGAACACTGAAGCTTTCTTT. This encodes CASSEYSGPNTEAFF.

This rearrangement joins TRBV7-9 to TRBJ2-6; no definite D call. The length of the CDR3 is 15 residues. V gave up 3 bases and J gave up 1 base, with 7 bases separating them. Germline CDR1 is SEHNR and CDR2 is FQNEAQ (reference sequence). The CDR3 here is CASSFTVSGANVLTF. The CDR3 nucleotides are TGTGCCAGCAGCTTTACGGTTTCTGGGGCCAACGTCCTGACTTTC.

This clone appeared a few times. The rearrangement links TRBV7-6 to TRBJ2-3, with unresolved D. Germline V gene sequence: CDR1 SGHVS, CDR2 FNYEAQ. CDR3 length: 12 amino acids. Trimming pared 8 bases from V and 3 bases from J, leaving 9 bases between. CDR3 sequence reads: CASSVGTDTQYF. For the CDR3, the DNA is TGTGCCAGCTCCGTCGGTACAGATACGCAGTATTTT. Full variable domain (outside the CDR3, taken from reference TRBV7-6 and TRBJ2-3): GAGVSQSPRYKVTKRGQDVALRCDPISGHVSLYWYRQALGQGPEFLTYFNYEAQQDKSGLPNDRFSAERPEGSISTLTIQRTEQRDSAMYRCASSVGTDTQYFGPGTRLTVL.

A few counts support this clone. The rearrangement uses TRBV2 and TRBJ2-1, with TRBD1 matching over 7 bases. The CDR3 loop spans 12 amino acids. V shed 6 bases and J 8 bases; nucleotides not matched to a gene: 4. Germline assignment: CDR1 SNHLY and CDR2 FYNNEI. As DNA, the CDR3 is TGTGCCAGCAGGTCAGGGGGACATGAGCAGTTCTTC. The encoded protein is CASRSGGHEQFF.

This clone showed up just a few times. J is TRBJ2-6 and V is TRBV11-2; TRBD1 matches 8 bases. Trimming removed 8 bases from V and 3 bases from J; junction bases left unmatched: 9. The CDR3 contains 16 residues. Germline loops: CDR1 SGHAT, CDR2 FQNNGV. The CDR3 coding sequence is TGTGCCAGCTCGCAGGGGGCAATTTTTGGGGCCAACGTCCTGACTTTC. It is translated as CASSQGAIFGANVLTF.

This rearrangement joins TRBV5-1 to TRBJ2-3; D uncertain. The CDR3 has 15 amino acids. V was shortened by 0 bases and J by 4 bases, with 12 bases between the two germline ends. Per the germline V gene, CDR1 is SGHRS and CDR2 is YFSETQ. CDR3 sequence: CASSLGHVSPDTQYF. The DNA for the CDR3 is TGCGCCAGCAGCTTGGGACATGTCTCCCCAGATACGCAGTATTTT.

The rearrangement joins TRBV11-2 to TRBJ1-1; D gene uncertain. Looked up from germline, CDR1 is SGHAT and CDR2 is FQNNGV. The CDR3 has 14 amino acids. V was clipped by 0 bases and J by 11 bases, with 16 bases between them. CDR3 sequence (DNA): TGTGCCAGCAGCTTAGACACAAAACAAACGGGTGCTTTCTTT. Residues: CASSLDTKQTGAFF.

This clone has a count of ten or more. The V and J genes are TRBV5-1 and TRBJ1-4; D is unresolved. The CDR3 loop spans 14 amino acids. Deletions cut 1 base from V and 5 bases from J, with 9 bases between. CDR1 is SGHRS, CDR2 YFSETQ, per germline. Here the CDR3 reads CASSLNSLNEKLFF. CDR3 DNA: TGCGCCAGCAGCTTGAACAGTTTAAATGAAAAACTGTTTTTT.

As for this clone: A much larger clone lies one base from this, so it may be a read error. The rearrangement joins TRBV6-6 to TRBJ2-3; D is undetermined. The CDR3 runs to 11 residues. Looked up from germline, CDR1 is MNHNY and CDR2 is SVGAGI (reference sequence). The V end was cut by 6 bases, the J end by 5 bases, with 6 bases between. DNA for the CDR3: TGTGCCAGCAGGTACAGAGATACGCAGTATTTT. It is translated as CASRYRDTQYF.

In its sample, this clone was seen a few times. This chain links TRBV5-8 with TRBJ1-5; weak D call: TRBD1 (6 bases). CDR1 is SGHTS and CDR2 is YDEGEE in the germline V gene. The length of the CDR3 is 16 residues. V shed 0 bases and J shed 4 bases, with 14 bases lying between them. Written as DNA, the CDR3 is TGTGCCAGCAGCTTGGTGACAGGCTTGGGAAATCAGCCCCAGCATTTT. It yields the protein CASSLVTGLGNQPQHF.

This clone was found a few times. The CDR3 nucleotides are TGTGCCAGCAGCCCAGCGGGGTCTCAAGAGACCCAGTACTTC. This gives the protein CASSPAGSQETQYF. This chain joins TRBV7-2 and TRBJ2-5; 7 bases line up with TRBD2. The CDR3 is 14 amino acids. The trim removed 5 bases at V and 2 bases at J, leaving 5 bases unmatched. Germline CDR1 is SGHTA and CDR2 is FQGNSA.

Here the CDR3 reads CASSQFREEQFF. CDR3 DNA sequence: TGTGCCAGCAGCCAATTCAGAGAGGAGCAGTTCTTC. V gene TRBV4-2 combines with J gene TRBJ2-1; D is unresolved. CDR1 is LGHNA and CDR2 is YNFKEQ in the germline V gene. The ends were cut back, 2 bases at V and 10 bases at J, with 9 bases in the middle. This CDR3 contains 12 residues.

This clone showed up just a few times. The V call is TRBV6-5, the J call TRBJ2-7; 7 nucleotides align to TRBD2. V dropped 7 bases and J dropped 5; count of bases not matched to a gene: 14. This CDR3 spans 15 amino acids. Germline V gene sequence: CDR1 MNHEY, CDR2 SVGAGI. The CDR3 region has the DNA TGTGCCAGCACCACCTGGTTTGCGGGAGACCACGAGCAGTACGTC. This gives the protein CASTTWFAGDHEQYV.

At least ten counts were recorded for this clone. The rearrangement links TRBV19 to TRBJ2-5; 7 nucleotides align to TRBD1. The CDR3 runs 15 residues. After removal of 5 bases from V and 2 bases from J, the junction contained 8 bases not matched to a gene. Per the germline V gene, CDR1 is LNHDA and CDR2 is SQIVND (reference sequence). This CDR3 reads CASSSHRGPQETQYF. The DNA of the CDR3 is TGTGCCAGTAGTTCCCACAGGGGTCCACAAGAGACCCAGTACTTC. The whole variable domain, filled in from reference TRBV19 and TRBJ2-5, reads DGGITQSPKYLFRKEGQNVTLSCEQNLNHDAMYWYRQDPGQGLRLIYYSQIVNDFQKGDIAEGYSVSREKKESFPLTVTSAQKNPTAFYLCASSSHRGPQETQYFGPGTRLLVL.

The rearrangement uses TRBV7-8 and TRBJ2-7, with 12 nucleotides matching TRBD2. V lost 5 bases, J lost 3 bases, and 2 bases stayed unmatched. The CDR3 has 14 amino acids. Germline CDR1 reads SGHVS; CDR2 reads FQNEAQ. CDR3 DNA sequence: TGTGCCAGCAGCGCTAGCGGGGGGGGCTACGAGCAGTACTTC. Protein: CASSASGGGYEQYF.

The CDR3 protein is CASSFDPFILDTQYF. CDR3 bases: TGCGCCAGCAGCTTCGACCCCTTCATTTTAGATACGCAGTATTTT. This chain joins TRBV5-1 and TRBJ2-3; D gene uncertain. Trimming removed 2 bases from V and 5 bases from J, with 15 bases in between. The CDR3 totals 15 residues. Per germline, CDR1 SGHRS and CDR2 YFSETQ.

This clone was detected a few times. The rearrangement joins TRBV18 to TRBJ1-3; D ambiguous. Trimming took off 4 bases at V and 7 bases at J, with 14 bases between the two ends. Germline CDR1 and CDR2: KGHSH and LQKENI. The CDR3 has 14 amino acids. The CDR3, as DNA: TGTGCCAGCTCACGTCTCGACGGAAAGAACACCATATATTTT. It yields the protein CASSRLDGKNTIYF.

This clone came up a few times. The chain carries TRBV11-2 and TRBJ2-5, with D possibly TRBD2 on 6 matching bases. CDR3 length: 13 residues. Germline CDR1 and CDR2: SGHAT and FQNNGV. The V end was cut by 6 bases, the J end by 0 bases, with 8 bases between. The CDR3 coding sequence is TGTGCCAGCAGTTGGACTAACCAAGAGACCCAGTACTTC. Translated, it gives CASSWTNQETQYF.

This chain uses TRBV7-2 with TRBJ2-7; D not resolved. The CDR3 consists of 14 residues. Germline lookup yields CDR1 SGHTA and CDR2 FQGNSA. Trimming removed 5 bases from V and 1 base from J, with 12 bases in between. CDR3: CASSPVPGSYEQYV. For the CDR3, the DNA is TGTGCCAGCAGCCCCGTTCCAGGTTCCTACGAGCAGTACGTC.

The chain recombines TRBV10-1 with TRBJ2-1; TRBD2 aligns across 8 bases. After removal of 5 bases from V and 9 bases from J, the junction contained 3 bases not matched to a gene. Germline CDR1 and CDR2: WNHNN and SYGVQD (reference sequence). This CDR3 has 12 amino acids. In nucleotides, the CDR3 is TGCGCCAGCAGTCAACGGGAGGGTGAGCAGTTCTTC. This translates into CASSQREGEQFF.

This clone was counted only a few times. The V and J genes are TRBV14 and TRBJ2-5; the D is unclear. The CDR3 totals 15 residues. Per the germline V gene, CDR1 is SGHDN and CDR2 is FVKESK. The V and J ends lost 0 bases and 4 bases respectively, with 12 bases between them. The CDR3 is CASSQDMWPGETQYF. The CDR3 bases are TGTGCCAGCAGCCAAGATATGTGGCCGGGAGAGACCCAGTACTTC.

Only a few counts were recorded for this clone. The chain couples TRBV2 to TRBJ2-7, with D unresolved. V lost 7 bases and J lost 1, with 11 bases in between. The CDR3 consists of 13 residues. CDR1 is SNHLY and CDR2 is FYNNEI in the germline V gene. The chain's CDR3 is CASKGYGSYEQYF. CDR3 nucleotide sequence: TGTGCCAGCAAGGGATACGGTTCCTACGAGCAGTACTTC.